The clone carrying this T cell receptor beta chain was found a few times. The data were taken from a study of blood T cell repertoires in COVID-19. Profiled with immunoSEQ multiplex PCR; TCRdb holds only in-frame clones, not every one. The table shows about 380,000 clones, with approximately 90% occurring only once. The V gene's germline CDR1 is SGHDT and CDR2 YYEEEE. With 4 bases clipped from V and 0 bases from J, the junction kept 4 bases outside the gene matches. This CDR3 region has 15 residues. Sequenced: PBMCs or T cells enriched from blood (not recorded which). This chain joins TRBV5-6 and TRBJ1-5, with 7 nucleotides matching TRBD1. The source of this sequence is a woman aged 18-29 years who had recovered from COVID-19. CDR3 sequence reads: CASSLGQISNQPQHF. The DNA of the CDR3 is TGTGCCAGCAGCCTGGGACAGATTAGCAATCAGCCCCAGCATTTT.